Below, one T cell receptor beta chain is given with its context. Its antigen specificity is not known. One base away there is no much larger clone; base qualities are not given. Inclusive of the bounding cysteine and phenylalanine, the CDR3 is 15 residues long. Only the CDR3 region is kept as DNA, spanning 45 bases read in frame from base 1. Clipping removes 2 bases from V and 3 bases from J, with 3 as the unmatched junction base count. The germline V gene provides CDR1 SGHAT and CDR2 FQNNGV. This specimen belongs to a study of blood T cell repertoires in COVID-19 (dated by TCRdb to about 2020). Turning to the overall study: Samples covering the acute and convalescent phases of COVID-19 were provided by collaborators in the United States, Italy and Spain. The material from the prospective study consisted of cDNA or gDNA derived from T cells, B-cell-depleted T cells, or PBMCs. The dataset comprised deeply sampled blood TCRbeta repertoires from subjects exposed to, actively infected with, or recovered from COVID-19. The repertoires were released in a freely available public database meant as a resource for research on the immune response to SARS-CoV-2. The samples were drawn from the first 160 participants of the ongoing ImmuneRACE study and from about 1,200 subjects provided by 6 global collaborators. The sample metadata nearly always contained a de-identified subject ID, COVID-19 status, age in years and sex. Where HLA class I and class II types were available, the types were taken from metadata supplied by the sample provider, not from assay-based typing.

The immunoSEQ Assay, a bias-controlled multiplex PCR, was used to amplify TCRbeta CDR3 regions from genomic DNA. The study's processing was this. The number of nucleated cells in each sample was estimated from the amplification of reference gene primers within the assay. To quantify the absolute abundance of each unique TCRbeta CDR3 rearrangement, sequence reads were collapsed and filtered. Productive Simpson clonality was computed per sample as the square root of Simpson's diversity index over productive rearrangements. What TCRdb holds here is the immuneACCESS table cut down to in-frame rearrangements. Part of the clones is not present; checked against another copy, under half of the missing clones reflect an unresolved V gene, and the others are unexplained. The DNA was the basis for D and trimming; V, J and clone size are from that table. Across this sample there are roughly 330,000 clones, with 70% to 90% seen only once. Of the sample, roughly 5.3% is held by the ten largest clones.

Study-wide conclusions, independent of this receptor: How much clinical and demographic metadata was included differed by source and by participant, and the metadata was provided uncurated.

In the prospective study, participants were roughly 18 to 95 years old, resided in around 25 geographic areas of the United States, and were enrolled through a virtual design. Cohort assignment in the prospective study relied on participant-reported clinical history from a screening survey and a study questionnaire. Recovered participants in ImmuneRACE Cohort 3 were defined as having two consecutive negative NP/OP PCR tests, clearance from a healthcare professional, or resolution of symptoms. In the prospective study, whole blood, serum and a nasopharyngeal or oropharyngeal swab were collected from each participant by mobile phlebotomists. Participants in the prospective study had the option to provide additional blood draws and questionnaires over a roughly two-month period. Before DNA extraction, prospective study blood samples were shipped either frozen or at room temperature.

This TCR was sampled from a woman aged 30 to 39 who had recovered from COVID-19. Rearrangement joined TRBV11-2 to TRBJ2-2; TRBD1 aligns with 7 central bases. The material sequenced was PBMCs or T cells enriched from blood (not recorded which). The CDR3 here reads CASSLTGDHTGELFF. The DNA reads TGTGCCAGCAGCTTAACAGGGGACCACACCGGGGAGCTGTTTTTT.